This T cell receptor (beta chain) was documented in a study of response to subunit inactivated influenza vaccine. This clonotype was counted ten times or more. What it binds is not known. Deletions cut 6 bases from V and 8 bases from J, with 19 bases between. The CDR3 totals 14 residues. Germline assignment: CDR1 MNHNS and CDR2 SASEGT. Findings and limits, study-wide: Authors proposed each seasonal influenza vaccination draws in few new T cells.

A single record per CDR3 protein comes from TCRdb applying MiXCR to the RT-PCR reads. The table has some 160,000 distinct CDR3 sequences, around 9.9% seen once. The sample here was non-naive T cells sorted from PBMCs, taken 35 to 45 days after vaccination. This clonotype originated in a man in his forties or fifties who received an inactivated influenza vaccine. This chain connects TRBV6-1 to TRBJ1-2; TRBD1 might be the D (6 bases). CDR3 protein: CASRRQGTWEGYTF. In nucleotides, the CDR3 is TGTGCCAGCAGGCGCCAGGGGACTTGGGAGGGCTACACCTTC.